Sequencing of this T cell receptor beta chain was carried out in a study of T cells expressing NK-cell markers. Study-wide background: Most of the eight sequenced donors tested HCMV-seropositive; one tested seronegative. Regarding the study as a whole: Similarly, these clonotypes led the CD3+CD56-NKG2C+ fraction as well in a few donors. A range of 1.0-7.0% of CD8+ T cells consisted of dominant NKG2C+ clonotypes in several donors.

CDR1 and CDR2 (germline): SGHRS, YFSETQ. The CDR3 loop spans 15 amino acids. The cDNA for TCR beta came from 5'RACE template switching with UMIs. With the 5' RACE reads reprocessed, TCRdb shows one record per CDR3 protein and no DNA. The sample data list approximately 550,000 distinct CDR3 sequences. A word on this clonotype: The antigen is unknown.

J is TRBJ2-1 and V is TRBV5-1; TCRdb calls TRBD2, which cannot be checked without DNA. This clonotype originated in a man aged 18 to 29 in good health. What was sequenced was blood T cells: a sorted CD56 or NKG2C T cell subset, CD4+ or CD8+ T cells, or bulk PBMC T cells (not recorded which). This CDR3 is CASSPGLAGPPGGFF.